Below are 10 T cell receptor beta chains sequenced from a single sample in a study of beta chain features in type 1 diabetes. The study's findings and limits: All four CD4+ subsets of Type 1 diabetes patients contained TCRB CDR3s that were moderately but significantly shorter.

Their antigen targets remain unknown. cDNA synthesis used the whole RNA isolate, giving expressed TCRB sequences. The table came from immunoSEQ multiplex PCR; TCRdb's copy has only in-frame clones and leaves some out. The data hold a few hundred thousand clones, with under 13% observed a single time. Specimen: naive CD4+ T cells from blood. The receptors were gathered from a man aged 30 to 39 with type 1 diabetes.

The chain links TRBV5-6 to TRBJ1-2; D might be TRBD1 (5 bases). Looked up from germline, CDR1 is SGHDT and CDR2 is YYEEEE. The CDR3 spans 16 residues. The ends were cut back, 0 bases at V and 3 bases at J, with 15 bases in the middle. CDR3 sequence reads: CASSLVGGSLHYGYTF. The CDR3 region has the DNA TGTGCCAGCAGCTTGGTGGGGGGGTCGCTACACTATGGCTACACCTTC.

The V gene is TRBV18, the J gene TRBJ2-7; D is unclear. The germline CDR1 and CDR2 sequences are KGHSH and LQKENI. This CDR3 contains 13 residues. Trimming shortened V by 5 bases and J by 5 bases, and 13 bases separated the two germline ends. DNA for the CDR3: TGTGCCAGCTCAGGAGTTTCCCAAGACGAGCAGTACTTC. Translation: CASSGVSQDEQYF.

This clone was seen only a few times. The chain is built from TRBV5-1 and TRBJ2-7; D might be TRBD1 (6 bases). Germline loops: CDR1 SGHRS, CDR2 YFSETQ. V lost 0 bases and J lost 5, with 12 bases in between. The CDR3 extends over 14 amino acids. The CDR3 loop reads CASSLDRVGHEQYF. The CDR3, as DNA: TGCGCCAGCAGCTTGGACAGGGTCGGCCACGAGCAGTACTTC.

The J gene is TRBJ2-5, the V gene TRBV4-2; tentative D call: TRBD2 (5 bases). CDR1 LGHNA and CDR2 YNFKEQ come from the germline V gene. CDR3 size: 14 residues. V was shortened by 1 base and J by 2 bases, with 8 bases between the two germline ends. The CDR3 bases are TGTGCCAGCAGCCAAGCTAGCCTTCAAGAGACCCAGTACTTC. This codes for CASSQASLQETQYF.

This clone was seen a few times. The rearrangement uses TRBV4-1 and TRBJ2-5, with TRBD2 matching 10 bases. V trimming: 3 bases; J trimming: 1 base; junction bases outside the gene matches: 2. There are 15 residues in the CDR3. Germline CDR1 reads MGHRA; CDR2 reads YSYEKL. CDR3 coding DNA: TGCGCCAGCAGCCAGCTAGCGGGGGTCCAAGAGACCCAGTACTTC. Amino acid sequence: CASSQLAGVQETQYF.

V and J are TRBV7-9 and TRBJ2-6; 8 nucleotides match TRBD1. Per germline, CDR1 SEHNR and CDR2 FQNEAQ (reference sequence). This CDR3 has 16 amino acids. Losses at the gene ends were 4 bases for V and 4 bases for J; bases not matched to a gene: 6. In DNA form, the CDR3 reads TGTGCCAGCAGCTCGCAGGGGGCGGGCGGGGCCAACGTCCTGACTTTC. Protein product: CASSSQGAGGANVLTF.

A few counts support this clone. The CDR3 region has the DNA TGTGCCAGCAGTTTTTTTAGCACCGGGGAGCTGTTTTTT. The encoded protein is CASSFFSTGELFF. The chain has TRBV27 and TRBJ2-2; no clear D. This CDR3 has 13 residues. V was cut by 3 bases and J by 4 bases, with 6 bases left in between. CDR1 is MNHEY and CDR2 is SMNVEV in the germline V gene (reference sequence).

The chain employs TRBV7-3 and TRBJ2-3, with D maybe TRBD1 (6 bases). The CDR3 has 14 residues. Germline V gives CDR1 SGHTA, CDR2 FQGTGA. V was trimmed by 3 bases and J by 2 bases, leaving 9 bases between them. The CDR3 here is CASSFGQYTDTQYF. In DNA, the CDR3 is TGTGCCAGCAGCTTTGGACAGTACACAGATACGCAGTATTTT.

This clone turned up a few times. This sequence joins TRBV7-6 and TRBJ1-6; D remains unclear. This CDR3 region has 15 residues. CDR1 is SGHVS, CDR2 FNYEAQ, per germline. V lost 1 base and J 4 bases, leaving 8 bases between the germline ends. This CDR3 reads CASSLGTRYNSPLHF. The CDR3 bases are TGTGCCAGCAGCTTAGGTACGAGATATAATTCACCCCTCCACTTT.

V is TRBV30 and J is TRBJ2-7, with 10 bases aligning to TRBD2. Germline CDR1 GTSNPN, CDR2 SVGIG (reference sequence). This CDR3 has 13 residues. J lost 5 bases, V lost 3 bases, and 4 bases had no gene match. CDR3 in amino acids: CAWRLAGVNEQYF. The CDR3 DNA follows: TGTGCCTGGAGGCTAGCGGGGGTAAACGAGCAGTACTTC.